This TCR beta chain was documented in a study of cytomegalovirus exposure and HLA in healthy donors. With 60 Vbeta and 13 Jbeta primers, the PCR was carried out. Method: immunoSEQ multiplex PCR; TCRdb's copy keeps in-frame clones and lacks some. The sample consists of under 250,000 clones, roughly 82% of them appearing once. To note about this clone: Its target is not known.

The junction had 12 bases not matched to a gene; V was cut back by 5 bases and J by 0 bases. The CDR3 has 18 amino acids. CDR1 is MNHEY and CDR2 is SMNVEV in the germline V gene (reference sequence). Notes on the study in general: Across donors, most TCRs were seen rarely, yet some public ones were widespread.

The gene calls are TRBV27 and TRBJ1-5; 8 positions agree with TRBD1. This TCR came from a man between 40 and 49 years old in good health and CMV-seropositive. Input material: PBMCs. CDR3: CASSLRGTGPYSNQPQHF. The CDR3 DNA reads TGTGCCAGCAGTCTCCGGGGGACAGGCCCTTATAGCAATCAGCCCCAGCATTTT.